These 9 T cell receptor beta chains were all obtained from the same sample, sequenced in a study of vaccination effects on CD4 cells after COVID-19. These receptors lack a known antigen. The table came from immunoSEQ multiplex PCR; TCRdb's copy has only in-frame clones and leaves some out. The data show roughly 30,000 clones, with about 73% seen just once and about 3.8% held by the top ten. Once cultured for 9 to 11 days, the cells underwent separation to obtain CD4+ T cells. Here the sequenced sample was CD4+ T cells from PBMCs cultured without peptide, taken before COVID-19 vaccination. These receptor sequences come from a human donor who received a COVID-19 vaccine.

DNA for the CDR3: TGTGCCAGCTCACCCGAGAACGGTGGAAACACCATATATTTT. It encodes CASSPENGGNTIYF. This chain links TRBV18 with TRBJ1-3; no firm D call. Looked up from germline, CDR1 is KGHSH and CDR2 is LQKENI. The CDR3 consists of 14 residues. The V and J ends lost 3 bases and 3 bases respectively, with 9 bases between them.

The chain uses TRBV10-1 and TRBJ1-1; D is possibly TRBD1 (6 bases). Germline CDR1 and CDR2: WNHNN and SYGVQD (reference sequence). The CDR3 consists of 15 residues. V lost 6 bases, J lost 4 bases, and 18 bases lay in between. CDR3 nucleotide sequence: TGCGCCAGCAGGGCCGCAGGGGCCCAAGGCACTGAAGCTTTCTTT. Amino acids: CASRAAGAQGTEAFF.

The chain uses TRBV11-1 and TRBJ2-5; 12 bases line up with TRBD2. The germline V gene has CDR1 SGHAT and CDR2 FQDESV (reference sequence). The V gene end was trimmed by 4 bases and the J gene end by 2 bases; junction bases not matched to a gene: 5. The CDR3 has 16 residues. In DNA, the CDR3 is TGTGCCAGCAGCTCCGGGACTAGCGGGTATCAAGAGACCCAGTACTTC. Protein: CASSSGTSGYQETQYF. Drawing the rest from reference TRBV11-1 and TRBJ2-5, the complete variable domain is EAEVAQSPRYKITEKSQAVAFWCDPISGHATLYWYRQILGQGPELLVQFQDESVVDDSQLPKDRFSAERLKGVDSTLKIQPAELGDSAMYLCASSSGTSGYQETQYFGPGTRLLVL.

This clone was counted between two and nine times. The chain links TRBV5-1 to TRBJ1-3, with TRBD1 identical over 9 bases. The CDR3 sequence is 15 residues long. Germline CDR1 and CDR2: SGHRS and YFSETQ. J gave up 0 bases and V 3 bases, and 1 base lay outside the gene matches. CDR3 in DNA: TGCGCCAGCAGCTCGGGACAGGGCTCTGGAAACACCATATATTTT. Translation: CASSSGQGSGNTIYF.

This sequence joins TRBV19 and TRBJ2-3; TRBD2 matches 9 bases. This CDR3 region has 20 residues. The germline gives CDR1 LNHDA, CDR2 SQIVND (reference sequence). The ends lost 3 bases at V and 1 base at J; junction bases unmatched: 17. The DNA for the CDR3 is TGTGCCAGTAGTATCAAAGACGTCCTAGCGGGGAGGTTCGGCACAGATACGCAGTATTTT. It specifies CASSIKDVLAGRFGTDTQYF.

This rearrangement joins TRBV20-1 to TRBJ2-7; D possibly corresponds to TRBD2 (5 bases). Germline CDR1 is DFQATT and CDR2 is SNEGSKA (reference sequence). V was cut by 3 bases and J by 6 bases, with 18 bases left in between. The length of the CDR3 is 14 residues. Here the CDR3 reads CSASFVGVHREQYF. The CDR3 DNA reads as TGCAGTGCTAGTTTTGTGGGAGTCCACCGCGAGCAGTACTTC.

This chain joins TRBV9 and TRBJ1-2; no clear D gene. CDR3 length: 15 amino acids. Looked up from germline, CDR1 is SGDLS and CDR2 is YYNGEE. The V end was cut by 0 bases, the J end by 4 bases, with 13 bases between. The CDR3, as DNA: TGTGCCAGCAGCGTAGGTCCAGTGGGGTTCTATGGCTACACCTTC. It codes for CASSVGPVGFYGYTF.

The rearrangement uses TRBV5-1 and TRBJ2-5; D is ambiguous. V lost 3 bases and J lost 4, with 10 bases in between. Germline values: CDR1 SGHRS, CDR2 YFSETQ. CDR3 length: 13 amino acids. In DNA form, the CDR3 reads TGCGCCAGCAGCTCGGCGGCGAGAGAGACCCAGTACTTC. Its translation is CASSSAARETQYF.

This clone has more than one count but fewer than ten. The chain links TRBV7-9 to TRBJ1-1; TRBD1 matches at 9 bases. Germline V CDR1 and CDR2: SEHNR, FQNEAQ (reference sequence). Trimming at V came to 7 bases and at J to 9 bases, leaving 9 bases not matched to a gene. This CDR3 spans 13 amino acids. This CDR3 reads CASTNTGTGKAFF. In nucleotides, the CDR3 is TGTGCCAGCACCAATACCGGGACAGGGAAAGCTTTCTTT.